Listed here are 30 T cell receptor beta chains from one sample, sequenced in a study of shared clonotypes between healthy human individuals. In the naive CD8 group, cells lacked CD45RO and were positively selected for CCR7, so terminally differentiated effector memory CD45RA+ cells were left out. Profiled with immunoSEQ multiplex PCR; TCRdb holds only in-frame clones, not every one. The sample records 1.5 million to 2.5 million clones, about 95% being singletons. Sequencing input: naive CD8+ T cells sorted from blood. These receptor sequences come from a man younger than 35 in good health.

The chain uses TRBV4-2 and TRBJ2-7; D is perhaps TRBD1 (6 bases). Trimming shortened V by 4 bases and J by 5 bases, and 24 bases separated the two germline ends. Germline loops: CDR1 LGHNA, CDR2 YNFKEQ. The length of the CDR3 is 17 residues. This CDR3 reads CASSPRKSDSLWHEQYF. In DNA, the CDR3 is TGTGCCAGCAGCCCCCGTAAGTCGGACAGCCTATGGCACGAGCAGTACTTC.

The chain is built from TRBV11-2 and TRBJ1-1; weak D call: TRBD1 (6 bases). CDR1 SGHAT and CDR2 FQNNGV come from the germline V gene. The length of the CDR3 is 16 residues. Trimming shortened V by 1 base and J by 3 bases, and 15 bases separated the two germline ends. CDR3 coding DNA: TGTGCCAGCAGCTTAGTAAGGGGGGCAATGGACACTGAAGCTTTCTTT. As protein: CASSLVRGAMDTEAFF.

The chain is built from TRBV9 and TRBJ2-1; 11 bases are shared with TRBD2. There are 16 residues in the CDR3. Trimming cost V 0 bases and J 3 bases; bases outside gene matches: 2. The germline V gene encodes CDR1 SGDLS and CDR2 YYNGEE. CDR3 loop: CASSVDGLAGYNEQFF. The CDR3 bases are TGTGCCAGCAGCGTAGACGGACTAGCGGGCTACAATGAGCAGTTCTTC.

The chain couples TRBV4-1 to TRBJ1-2; D perhaps matches TRBD1 (6 bases). Trimming left V 4 bases short and J 3 bases short, with 12 bases between. CDR1 is MGHRA, CDR2 YSYEKL, per germline. The CDR3 spans 14 residues. CDR3 DNA sequence: TGCGCCAGCAGCCCGGGGGGGGGCGACTATGGCTACACCTTC. This encodes CASSPGGGDYGYTF.

V usage is TRBV9 and J usage is TRBJ1-6, with D perhaps matching TRBD1 (6 bases). Germline V lookup: CDR1 SGDLS, CDR2 YYNGEE. With 0 bases removed from V and 11 bases from J, the gap between germline ends came to 15 bases. The CDR3 is made up of 15 amino acids. The CDR3 DNA is TGTGCCAGCAGCGTAGTGGCAGGGGTACAGGCACCCCTCCACTTT. Protein product: CASSVVAGVQAPLHF. Full variable domain (outside the CDR3, taken from reference TRBV9 and TRBJ1-6): DSGVTQTPKHLITATGQRVTLRCSPRSGDLSVYWYQQSLDQGLQFLIQYYNGEERAKGNILERFSAQQFPDLHSELNLSSLELGDSALYFCASSVVAGVQAPLHFGNGTRLTVT.

This sequence joins TRBV4-1 and TRBJ2-7; D possibly corresponds to TRBD2 (6 bases). Deletions cut 2 bases from V and 6 bases from J, with 14 bases between. Germline V CDR1 and CDR2: MGHRA, YSYEKL. The CDR3 is 14 residues long. As DNA, the CDR3 is TGCGCCAGCAGCCAACCCGGGAGTTCTTTCGAGCAGTACTTC. Protein product: CASSQPGSSFEQYF.

The gene calls are TRBV6-5 and TRBJ2-1; 9 positions match TRBD2. The CDR3 covers 15 residues. After removal of 2 bases from V and 7 bases from J, the junction contained 6 bases not matched to a gene. Germline CDR1 and CDR2: MNHEY and SVGAGI. The CDR3 sequence: CASSYLSGSGNEQFF. CDR3 in DNA: TGTGCCAGCAGTTACCTTAGCGGGAGCGGGAATGAGCAGTTCTTC.

V usage is TRBV14 and J usage is TRBJ2-7; D might be TRBD1 (6 bases). This CDR3 spans 12 amino acids. V lost 8 bases, J lost 2 bases, and 10 bases lay in between. The germline V gene encodes CDR1 SGHDN and CDR2 FVKESK. The CDR3 nucleotides are TGTGCCAGCGCGTCAGGGGCCTACGAGCAGTACTTC. Translated: CASASGAYEQYF.

V is TRBV7-2 and J is TRBJ2-2; D gene ambiguous. This CDR3 contains 14 residues. Germline CDR1 reads SGHTA; CDR2 reads FQGNSA. V was trimmed by 6 bases and J by 5 bases, leaving 13 bases between them. CDR3 amino acids: CASSLTMPTGELFF. The DNA of the CDR3 is TGTGCCAGCAGTTTAACCATGCCAACCGGGGAGCTGTTTTTT. The full variable domain, with the rest looked up from reference TRBV7-2 and TRBJ2-2, is GAGVSQSPSNKVTEKGKDVELRCDPISGHTALYWYRQSLGQGLEFLIYFQGNSAPDKSGLPSDRFSAERTGGSVSTLTIQRTQQEDSAVYLCASSLTMPTGELFFGEGSRLTVL.

The genes are TRBV5-1 and TRBJ2-3, with D possibly called TRBD1 or TRBD2 (5 bases each). The CDR3 has 16 amino acids. Per germline, CDR1 SGHRS and CDR2 YFSETQ. Between the trimmed V and J ends, which lost 4 bases and 1 base, there was a span of 16 bases. The CDR3 region has the DNA TGCGCCAGCAGCACCGGTGAGGGGTTGGGCACAGATACGCAGTATTTT. It codes for CASSTGEGLGTDTQYF.

The chain combines TRBV9 with TRBJ2-1; D is unclear. The CDR3 is made up of 20 amino acids. Trimming pared 0 bases from V and 4 bases from J, leaving 26 bases between. Germline loops: CDR1 SGDLS, CDR2 YYNGEE. The CDR3 nucleotides read TGTGCCAGCAGCGTAGCTTGGTTGGTTACAGATCCAATGCTATACAATGAGCAGTTCTTC. It encodes CASSVAWLVTDPMLYNEQFF.

Here the CDR3 DNA reads TGTGCCAGCAGCGGCGGGAGGGGTGCCTACGAGCAGTACTTC. This gives the protein CASSGGRGAYEQYF. The chain combines TRBV13 with TRBJ2-7; 9 bases line up with TRBD2. Germline V CDR1 and CDR2: PRHDT, FYEKMQ (reference sequence). The junction had 4 bases not matched to a gene; V was cut back by 5 bases and J by 2 bases. CDR3 length: 14 amino acids.

Of note for this clone: The sample contains more than one DNA sequence encoding this CDR3. This chain uses TRBV4-1 with TRBJ2-7; a possible D gene is TRBD1 (6 bases). In germline, CDR1 is MGHRA, CDR2 YSYEKL. This CDR3 region has 14 residues. Trimming took 6 bases from V and 3 from J, leaving 15 bases between them. CDR3 nucleotide sequence: TGCGCCAGCAGTCCACGCCAGGGGAGCTACGAGCAGTACTTC. Translating it yields CASSPRQGSYEQYF.

CDR3 nucleotides: TGTGCCAGCAGCTTAGCGAAAGCCCCCGGGGAGCTGTTTTTT. The encoded protein is CASSLAKAPGELFF. The V call is TRBV7-9, the J call TRBJ2-2; D not resolved. This CDR3 has 14 residues. The germline V gene has CDR1 SEHNR and CDR2 FQNEAQ (reference sequence). V was cut by 0 bases and J by 6 bases, with 8 bases left in between.

J is TRBJ2-7 and V is TRBV4-1; D could derive from TRBD1 or TRBD2 (6 bases each). This CDR3 comprises 17 residues. Germline loops: CDR1 MGHRA, CDR2 YSYEKL. V was pared by 0 bases and J by 1 base, with 16 bases between. The CDR3 protein is CASSQESGGLSSYEQYF. In DNA form, the CDR3 reads TGCGCCAGCAGCCAAGAAAGTGGGGGGCTTAGTTCCTACGAGCAGTACTTC.

V and J are TRBV4-1 and TRBJ1-2, with a tentative D call TRBD1 (6 bases). CDR1 and CDR2 from the germline V gene are MGHRA and YSYEKL. The CDR3 extends over 18 amino acids. Trimming removed 4 bases at V and 6 bases at J, with 27 bases between. CDR3 sequence reads: CASSPPAPVGGRGDGYTF. CDR3 in DNA: TGCGCCAGCAGCCCCCCCGCCCCGGTGGGGGGCCGGGGGGATGGCTACACCTTC.

The chain is built from TRBV7-2 and TRBJ2-5; D gene unclear. The germline V gene encodes CDR1 SGHTA and CDR2 FQGNSA. CDR3 size: 12 residues. V dropped 5 bases and J dropped 5 bases, with 9 bases sitting between them. CDR3 DNA sequence: TGTGCCAGCAGCCCCGATCTGGAGACCCAGTACTTC. It codes for CASSPDLETQYF.

This clone was found once. The gene calls are TRBV5-8 and TRBJ2-7; TRBD1 is a possible D gene (6 bases). This CDR3 is 13 amino acids long. Trimming took 3 bases from V and 6 from J, leaving 13 bases between them. Per germline, CDR1 SGHTS and CDR2 YDEGEE. CDR3 residues: CASSSFGGAEQYF. The CDR3 DNA follows: TGTGCCAGCAGCTCCTTTGGGGGCGCCGAGCAGTACTTC.

This chain connects TRBV10-3 to TRBJ2-7, with D perhaps assigned TRBD1 or TRBD2 (6 bases each). V shed 4 bases and J shed 4 bases, with 11 bases lying between them. Germline-derived CDR1 and CDR2 are ENHRY and SYGVKD. This CDR3 is built from 13 residues. CDR3 DNA sequence: TGTGCCATCAGTGTAGGGGGGCATTACGAGCAGTACTTC. The encoded protein is CAISVGGHYEQYF.

V usage is TRBV5-1 and J usage is TRBJ2-3; D not resolved. Germline V CDR1 and CDR2: SGHRS, YFSETQ. The CDR3 is 14 residues long. Trimming took off 2 bases at V and 2 bases at J, with 9 bases between the two ends. CDR3 bases: TGCGCCAGCAGCTTTTTTGAGCTCACAGATACGCAGTATTTT. Encoded protein: CASSFFELTDTQYF.

Concerning this clone itself: This CDR3 is also generated by other DNA sequences in the sample. J is TRBJ1-1 and V is TRBV4-1, with D tentatively TRBD1 (5 bases). Trimming removed 1 base from V and 8 bases from J, with 11 bases in between. The CDR3 loop spans 13 amino acids. Per the germline V gene, CDR1 is MGHRA and CDR2 is YSYEKL. CDR3: CASSQVGGDEAFF. CDR3 DNA: TGCGCCAGCAGCCAAGTTGGGGGGGACGAAGCTTTCTTT.

The rearrangement uses TRBV27 and TRBJ1-2; D may be TRBD1 (5 bases). V was trimmed by 6 bases and J by 0 bases, leaving 8 bases between them. Germline V gene sequence: CDR1 MNHEY, CDR2 SMNVEV (reference sequence). This CDR3 comprises 13 residues. This chain's CDR3 is CASRGGANYGYTF. The CDR3 coding sequence is TGTGCCAGCAGGGGGGGAGCTAACTATGGCTACACCTTC.

The chain uses TRBV27 and TRBJ2-5; 8 nucleotides match TRBD2. Unmatched junction bases numbered 1, after V lost 0 bases and J lost 4 bases. Germline V CDR1 and CDR2: MNHEY, SMNVEV (reference sequence). CDR3 length equals 14 residues. The CDR3 loop reads CASSLSRGGETQYF. CDR3 in DNA: TGTGCCAGCAGTTTATCTCGGGGGGGAGAGACCCAGTACTTC.

Regarding this clone: This CDR3 is also generated by other DNA sequences in the sample. The J gene is TRBJ2-7, the V gene TRBV6-5, with D unresolved. Deletions cut 0 bases from V and 4 bases from J, with 7 bases between. The CDR3 sequence is 13 residues long. Germline V gene data show CDR1 as MNHEY and CDR2 as SVGAGI. The CDR3 bases are TGTGCCAGCAGTTACTCGCGCCTGTACGAGCAGTACTTC. This codes for CASSYSRLYEQYF.

This rearrangement joins TRBV28 to TRBJ2-7; D uncertain. The CDR3 extends over 13 amino acids. The ends were cut back, 2 bases at V and 7 bases at J, with 12 bases in the middle. Germline CDR1 and CDR2: MDHEN and SYDVKM. CDR3 sequence reads: CASSLVPPSEQYF. The CDR3 DNA reads as TGTGCCAGCAGTTTAGTACCCCCCTCGGAGCAGTACTTC.

The chain couples TRBV28 to TRBJ1-5; perhaps TRBD1 as D (5 bases). This CDR3 region has 18 residues. Looked up from germline, CDR1 is MDHEN and CDR2 is SYDVKM. Deletions cut 3 bases from V and 0 bases from J, with 18 bases between. The chain's CDR3 is CASSFSPLGAYSNQPQHF. As DNA, the CDR3 is TGTGCCAGCAGTTTCTCCCCCTTAGGGGCATATAGCAATCAGCCCCAGCATTTT. Together with reference TRBV28 and TRBJ1-5, the CDR3 gives the full variable domain: DVKVTQSSRYLVKRTGEKVFLECVQDMDHENMFWYRQDPGLGLRLIYFSYDVKMKEKGDIPEGYSVSREKKERFSLILESASTNQTSMYLCASSFSPLGAYSNQPQHFGDGTRLSIL.

The rearrangement uses TRBV6-5 and TRBJ1-6; 10 positions match TRBD1. This CDR3 region has 14 residues. The J segment lost 6 bases and the V segment lost 4 bases, leaving 0 bases of the junction unmatched. The germline V gene has CDR1 MNHEY and CDR2 SVGAGI. In DNA form, the CDR3 reads TGTGCCAGCAGTTGGACAGGGGGTAATTCACCCCTCCACTTT. It is translated as CASSWTGGNSPLHF.

The V and J genes are TRBV11-2 and TRBJ2-3; D is unclear. The CDR3 extends over 18 amino acids. Germline CDR1 reads SGHAT; CDR2 reads FQNNGV. The V end lost 3 bases, the J end lost 4 bases, and 23 bases lay between the germline ends. The CDR3 DNA reads as TGTGCCAGCAGCTTTTTTCCCTCCCCCGGCCCAGCGTCAGATACGCAGTATTTT. This sequence encodes CASSFFPSPGPASDTQYF.

The chain couples TRBV18 to TRBJ2-1, with D perhaps given as TRBD1 or TRBD2 (6 bases each). Trimming removed 2 bases from V and 2 bases from J, with 10 bases in between. Germline V gene sequence: CDR1 KGHSH, CDR2 LQKENI. The CDR3 contains 15 residues. The CDR3, as DNA: TGTGCCAGCTCACCAATGGGGGGCACCTACAATGAGCAGTTCTTC. Residues: CASSPMGGTYNEQFF.

This clone was detected only a few times. Other DNA sequences in the same sample also yield this CDR3. The chain uses TRBV9 and TRBJ2-5; D is undetermined. The CDR3 is 14 residues long. Germline V gene sequence: CDR1 SGDLS, CDR2 YYNGEE. Between the trimmed V and J ends, which lost 0 bases and 1 base, there was a span of 7 bases. CDR3 sequence: CASSVGGSQETQYF. In DNA, the CDR3 is TGTGCCAGCAGCGTAGGGGGAAGCCAAGAGACCCAGTACTTC.